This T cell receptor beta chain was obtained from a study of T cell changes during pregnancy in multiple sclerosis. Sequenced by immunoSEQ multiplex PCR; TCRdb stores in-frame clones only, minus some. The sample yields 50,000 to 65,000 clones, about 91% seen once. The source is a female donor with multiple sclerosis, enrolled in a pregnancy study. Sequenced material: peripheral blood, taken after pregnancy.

CDR3 loop: CASSLGQYNEKLFF. The CDR3 DNA sequence: TGTGCCAGCAGCTTAGGACAGTATAATGAAAAACTGTTTTTT. The genes are TRBV7-9 and TRBJ1-4, with D possibly being TRBD1 (5 bases). The germline V gene encodes CDR1 SEHNR and CDR2 FQNEAQ (reference sequence). This CDR3 is 14 amino acids long. V gave up 1 base and J gave up 4 bases, with 7 bases separating them.